One and the same sample provided the 16 T cell receptor delta chains below, sequenced in a study of γδ T cells in repeated Plasmodium falciparum infection. Gammadelta T cells were flow-sorted from PBMC into Vgamma9/Vdelta2+ and Vdelta2-negative populations for bulk analysis. TCRdb repeated clone calling on the multiplex PCR reads with CATT. The sample lists under 65,000 delta-chain clones, roughly 1.8% occurring once. The material sequenced was gamma-delta T cells from blood. The receptors here all came from a pool of human donors (malaria-infected and uninfected, not separated).

This clone was found many times. A read error is the likely source, as a far larger clone sits one nucleotide away. The sample contains more than one DNA sequence encoding this CDR3. The rearrangement links TRDV1 to TRDJ1; D gene unclear. The CDR3 is 17 amino acids. Between the trimmed V and J ends, which lost 0 bases and 0 bases, there was a span of 14 bases. Germline-derived CDR1 and CDR2 are TSWWSYY and QGS. CDR3: CALGELAPLRDTDKLIF. The CDR3 region has the DNA TGTGCTCTTGGGGAACTAGCGCCACTAAGGGACACCGATAAACTCATCTTT.

This clone was picked up a small number of times. The TCRdb protein comes from a much larger clone and disagrees with this DNA's translation at residue 15, likely due to a read error; the protein given here is derived from the DNA. The gene calls are TRDV1 and TRDJ1, with TRDD3 identical over 8 bases. Here the J gene was assigned by germline matching of the DNA, as TCRdb has none. The V gene end was trimmed by 3 bases and the J gene end by 1 base; junction bases not matched to a gene: 22. The CDR3 covers 21 residues. Germline CDR1 reads TSWWSYY; CDR2 reads QGS. The DNA of the CDR3 is TGTGCTCTTGGGGACCCCCTTCCAACATTACTGGGGGTTTTATTCACCGATAAACTCATCTTT. Its protein product is CALGDPLPTLLGVLFTDKLIF.

With regard to this clone: The mismatch at residue 2 between this DNA's translation and the TCRdb protein of a much larger clone likely reflects a read error; the protein shown is translated from the DNA. The chain links TRDV1 to TRDJ1, with 13 bases matching TRDD3. The J gene was missing in TCRdb and was found by matching the end of the DNA to germline. Germline V gene sequence: CDR1 TSWWSYY, CDR2 QGS. This CDR3 spans 19 amino acids. For the CDR3, the DNA is TGTTCTCTTGGACGGGATCGTCCACGTACTGGGGGATACGCCGATAAACTCATCTTT. Protein product: CSLGRDRPRTGGYADKLIF.

As concerns this clone: With only one base between it and a far larger clone, this is likely a read error. The sample contains more than one DNA sequence encoding this CDR3. No J gene call was made, and the V gene is TRDV1; whether TRDD3, the table's D call, matches the DNA was not checked. The CDR3 is 23 amino acids. Germline V gives CDR1 TSWWSYY, CDR2 QGS. The DNA for the CDR3 is TGTGCTCTTGGGGAATCTTACTTCCTACACTTCAGGTGGGGGATCGGGTACACCGATAAGCTCATCTTT. This codes for CALGESYFLHFRWGIGYTDKLIF.

This clone was picked up a small number of times. The protein in TCRdb stems from a much larger clone and differs at residue 6 from this DNA's translation, likely a read error; here the protein is translated from the DNA. This rearrangement joins TRDV1 to TRDJ1, with 8 bases lining up with TRDD3. This CDR3 region has 26 residues. J lost 0 bases, V lost 2 bases, and 35 bases had no gene match. CDR1 TSWWSYY and CDR2 QGS come from the germline V gene. CDR3 nucleotides: TGTGCTCTTGGGGAATTCTGTTTCCTGTCATCTTCCTTAGCGGCTACTGGGGGCGAGTACACCGATAAACTCATCTTT. Translation gives CALGEFCFLSSSLAATGGEYTDKLIF.

Notes on this clone: The protein TCRdb lists belongs to a much larger clone and differs from this DNA's translation at residue 20, which points to a read error; the protein shown is made from the DNA. The V gene is TRDV2, the J gene TRDJ1, with 10 bases that match TRDD3. No J segment appears in TCRdb, so it was assigned here by matching the sequence to germline. CDR3 length: 23 amino acids. Per the germline V gene, CDR1 is GEAIGNYY and CDR2 is EKD. Written as DNA, the CDR3 is TGTGCCTGTGACACCGTTGGTAGCGCGGTAAAAGGGGGATACGCAGCCGCCACCGATGAACTCATCTTT. It specifies CACDTVGSAVKGGYAAATDELIF.

This clone was counted between two and nine times. This likely stems from a read error, as it lies one base from a far larger clone. The identical CDR3 is also encoded by other nucleotide sequences in the sample. The genes are TRDV1 and TRDJ1; 11 bases map to TRDD3. V gave up 6 bases and J gave up 5 bases; unmatched junction bases: 32. The CDR3 has 23 residues. CDR1 is TSWWSYY and CDR2 is QGS in the germline V gene. CDR3 region: CALGATRISPVLGDRFGTDKLIF. DNA for the CDR3: TGTGCTCTTGGCGCGACGCGGATCTCCCCCGTACTGGGGGATAGATTTGGCACTGATAAACTCATCTTT.

This clone was seen many times. A far larger clone is a single base away, which makes a read error likely. Other DNA sequences in this sample translate to the same CDR3. This chain joins TRDV1 and TRDJ1, with 12 bases that match TRDD3. This CDR3 comprises 23 residues. Per the germline V gene, CDR1 is TSWWSYY and CDR2 is QGS. The CDR3 region is CALGARLPIPYWGIPNFTDKLIF. In nucleotides, the CDR3 is TGTGCCCTTGGGGCGCGACTTCCTATCCCGTACTGGGGGATACCGAACTTTACCGATAAACTCATCTTT.

This clone was observed a handful of times. The gene calls are TRDV2 and TRDJ1; D may be TRDD3 (6 bases). TCRdb lists no J gene, so it was determined here by aligning the DNA to germline. The CDR3 extends over 19 amino acids. Germline CDR1 is GEAIGNYY and CDR2 is EKD. V lost 3 bases, J lost 0 bases, and 25 bases lay in between. CDR3 region: CACDDYRGGTTTYTDKLIF. CDR3 bases: TGTGCCTGTGACGACTATCGAGGGGGAACAACAACTTACACCGATAAACTCATCTTT.

There are a few counts of this clone. TCRdb assigns this DNA the protein of a much larger clone, which departs from its translation at residue 22; this likely reflects a read error, and the protein shown comes from translating the DNA. A V gene of TRDV1 was called, but no J gene was assigned; the table assigns TRDD3, which was not confirmed against the DNA. Germline lookup yields CDR1 TSWWSYY and CDR2 QGS. The length of the CDR3 is 23 residues. The CDR3 spells CALGIRPSFLTGLGDASTDKLTF. DNA for the CDR3: TGTGCTCTTGGAATCAGGCCTTCCTTCCTCACAGGTCTGGGGGATGCGTCCACCGATAAACTCACCTTT.

There are a few counts of this clone. TCRdb's protein, taken from a much larger clone, differs from this DNA's translation at residue 17, likely owing to a read error; the protein displayed comes from the DNA. The V gene is TRDV1, the J gene TRDJ1; either TRDD2 or TRDD3 may fit D (6 bases each). Germline CDR1 TSWWSYY, CDR2 QGS. The length of the CDR3 is 23 residues. The V end lost 5 bases, the J end lost 1 base, and 38 bases lay between the germline ends. CDR3: CALGSCAPTPWDWGPPFTDKLIF. Here the CDR3 DNA reads TGTGCTCTTGGGTCCTGTGCTCCTACTCCTTGGGATTGGGGGCCACCCTTCACCGATAAACTCATCTTT.

This clone has at least ten counts. It differs at one base from a far larger clone, so likely a read error. The same CDR3 also results from other DNA sequences found in this sample. V is TRDV1 and J is TRDJ1, with D perhaps matching TRDD3 (5 bases). The CDR3 is made up of 22 amino acids. CDR1 TSWWSYY and CDR2 QGS come from the germline V gene. The ends were cut back, 7 bases at V and 0 bases at J, with 36 bases in the middle. The DNA for the CDR3 is TGTGCTCTTGAGGCCCCGCCGTCCCATACCGGGGGCCGACAACTGTACACCGATAAACTCATCTTT. This gives the protein CALEAPPSHTGGRQLYTDKLIF.

As to this clone: Since a far larger clone is one base different, this is likely a read error. Other DNA variants within this sample encode the same CDR3. This chain uses TRDV1 with TRDJ1; TRDD3 agrees at 11 bases. The J gene was missing in TCRdb and was found by matching the end of the DNA to germline. The CDR3 has 25 amino acids. The V segment lost 0 bases and the J segment 0 bases; nucleotides outside the gene matches: 27. Germline CDR1 is TSWWSYY and CDR2 is QGS. The DNA of the CDR3 is TGTGCTCTTGGGGAACTCGGGCCCTACTCCATTTACTGGGGGATATTTAGGTCGTACACCGATAAACTCATCTTT. It encodes CALGELGPYSIYWGIFRSYTDKLIF.

This clone has just a few counts. A read error likely explains why the TCRdb protein, taken from a much larger clone, differs from this DNA's translation at residue 20; the protein shown is translated from the DNA. The CDR3 sequence is CALGPTTFGRTGGYASLGGGKLIF. For the CDR3, the DNA is TGTGCTCTTGGGCCTACGACCTTCGGTCGTACTGGGGGATACGCGTCTTTGGGTGGGGGTAAACTCATCTTT. The rearrangement uses TRDV1 and TRDJ1; 13 bases align to TRDD3. Here the J gene was assigned by germline matching of the DNA, as TCRdb has none. Trimming took 5 bases from V and 7 from J; bases not matched to a gene: 34. The CDR3 sequence is 24 residues long. The V gene's germline CDR1 is TSWWSYY and CDR2 QGS.

A few counts support this clone. The amino acid sequence in TCRdb belongs to a much larger clone and departs from this DNA's translation at residues 16 and 17, likely a sequencing read error; the sequence shown is translated from the DNA. The V gene is TRDV1, the J gene TRDJ1; 11 bases map to TRDD3. The CDR3 length is 23 residues. Looked up from germline, CDR1 is TSWWSYY and CDR2 is QGS. Trimming cost V 2 bases and J 1 base; bases outside gene matches: 24. This CDR3 reads CALGELEGPVNVLGDRGTDKLIF. The CDR3 DNA sequence: TGTGCTCTTGGGGAATTAGAAGGACCCGTGAACGTACTGGGGGATAGAGGCACCGATAAACTCATCTTT.

With regard to this clone: The TCRdb protein, from a much larger clone, departs from this DNA's translation at residue 16, likely by read error; the protein shown derives from the DNA. The chain links TRDV1 to TRDJ1; 9 nucleotides agree with TRDD3. Germline V lookup: CDR1 TSWWSYY, CDR2 QGS. CDR3 length: 25 amino acids. V was pared by 3 bases and J by 6 bases, with 38 bases of the junction left unmatched. CDR3 sequence: CALGEALFLRWVPGGFRLRGYKLIF. In DNA form, the CDR3 reads TGTGCTCTTGGGGAGGCCCTATTCCTACGTTGGGTGCCTGGGGGATTCCGCCTACGGGGCTATAAACTCATCTTT.